This T cell receptor beta chain was observed in a study of T cell repertoires and HLA-DP antigens. The CDR3 totals 13 residues. V was shortened by 5 bases and J by 8 bases, with 12 bases between the two germline ends. CDR1 MNHEY and CDR2 SVGAGI come from the germline V gene. TCRdb's copy holds only in-frame clones and misses some; the assay was immunoSEQ multiplex PCR. This table holds about 110,000 clones, 80% to 95% found once. Of note for this clone: The target antigen is unknown.

This rearrangement joins TRBV6-5 to TRBJ2-2, with D maybe TRBD2 (6 bases). Sequenced input: CD4+ T cells from PBMCs. The sequence was obtained from a woman younger than 30 in good health and CMV-seronegative. CDR3 DNA: TGTGCCAGCAGTCGAGGCGGGGAGGGGGAGCTGTTTTTT. Translating gives CASSRGGEGELFF.